Included here is one T cell receptor (beta chain) sequence, with context. The data derive from a study of control samples from healthy donors and cancer patients. Clones were sequenced by immunoSEQ multiplex PCR, and TCRdb holds only the in-frame ones, with some missing. The sample yields 120,000 or so clones, roughly 92% seen once. The origin of this receptor is an older man with head and neck cancer. The sample taken for sequencing was PBMCs.

The DNA of the CDR3 is TGCGCCAGCAGCCTTACGACAGGCGTCACCTACGAGCAGTACTTC. Translating it yields CASSLTTGVTYEQYF. The rearrangement links TRBV4-1 to TRBJ2-7; possibly TRBD1 for D (6 bases). The V end lost 4 bases, the J end lost 2 bases, and 15 bases lay between the germline ends. CDR1 is MGHRA, CDR2 YSYEKL, per germline. This CDR3 region has 15 residues.